This paragraph covers one TCR beta chain sequence. This sample is part of a study of OX40 agonist ivuxolimab in advanced cancers. The assay was immunoSEQ multiplex PCR, and TCRdb's table has in-frame clones only and misses some. The sample holds tens of thousands of clones, 75% to 80% seen once. Germline CDR1 and CDR2: SGHKS and YYEKEE (reference sequence). CDR3 length equals 14 residues. Trimming left V 4 bases short and J 2 bases short, with 12 bases between. The sequence was collected from an adult with an advanced solid tumor such as melanoma, head and neck, liver or kidney cancer. V gene TRBV5-5 combines with J gene TRBJ1-1; D possibly corresponds to TRBD1 (6 bases). This sample comprised CD4+ or CD8+ T cells sorted from blood, obtained in a trial of the OX40 agonist ivuxolimab. The CDR3 here is CASSGTTGNTEAFF. CDR3 coding DNA: TGTGCCAGCAGCGGGACGACAGGAAACACTGAAGCTTTCTTT.